Below are 8 T cell receptor beta chains sequenced from a single sample in a study of shared clonotypes between healthy human individuals (dated by TCRdb to about 2020). The library was prepared using the immunoSEQ multiplex PCR assay. The table comes from immuneACCESS by way of TCRdb, which keeps in-frame sequences with V and J called. Part of the clones is missing from these tables; in studies checked, under half for an unresolved V gene and the rest for unknown reasons. The sample table lists hundreds of thousands of clones, roughly 73% of them with a count of one. Jointly, the top ten make up around 2% of the sample. The sample comprised memory CD4+ T cells sorted from blood. The cell subset or site label, as the study defines it: CD45RA-negative fraction. These receptor sequences come from a woman between 25 and 40 years old in good health.

The chain employs TRBV30 and TRBJ2-7; 9 nucleotides line up with TRBD2. The CDR3 totals 16 residues. J was trimmed by 7 bases and V by 3 bases; bases with no gene match: 16. Germline assignment: CDR1 GTSNPN and CDR2 SVGIG (reference sequence). CDR3 in amino acids: CAWRLRLAEPFFEQYF. CDR3 nucleotides: TGTGCCTGGAGGCTTAGACTAGCGGAACCCTTTTTTGAGCAGTACTTC. The complete variable domain, with remaining parts taken from reference TRBV30 and TRBJ2-7, reads SQTIHQWPATLVQPVGSPLSLECTVEGTSNPNLYWYRQAAGRGLQLLFYSVGIGQISSEVPQNLSASRPQDRQFILSSKKLLLSDSGFYLCAWRLRLAEPFFEQYFGPGTRLTVT.

The CDR3 coding sequence is TGTGCCAGCACCCCCCGGGAGACGGGGCCCCCCGGGGAGCTGTTTTTT. This encodes CASTPRETGPPGELFF. J is TRBJ2-2 and V is TRBV25-1; TRBD2 is a possible D gene (6 bases). Germline CDR1 is MGHDK and CDR2 is SYGVNS. V was cut by 7 bases and J by 6 bases, with 21 bases left in between. The CDR3 is 16 amino acids.

This sequence joins TRBV7-6 and TRBJ2-1; D is unresolved. The CDR3 is 14 amino acids. The V end lost 3 bases, the J end lost 2 bases, and 8 bases lay between the germline ends. Germline V gene data show CDR1 as SGHVS and CDR2 as FNYEAQ. The CDR3 reads CASSFLAAYNEQFF. CDR3 DNA: TGTGCCAGCAGCTTTTTGGCGGCCTACAATGAGCAGTTCTTC.

This clone was seen a single time. The CDR3 DNA reads TGTGCCAGCAGCGTAGAGCGAGCGGGAGGCCGAGAGACCCAGTACTTC. It encodes CASSVERAGGRETQYF. The chain uses TRBV9 and TRBJ2-5; 9 bases agree with TRBD2. The CDR3 extends over 16 amino acids. From germline, CDR1 is SGDLS and CDR2 YYNGEE. Trimming took 0 bases from V and 4 from J; bases not matched to a gene: 7. Based on the CDR3 plus reference TRBV9 and TRBJ2-5, the full variable domain is DSGVTQTPKHLITATGQRVTLRCSPRSGDLSVYWYQQSLDQGLQFLIQYYNGEERAKGNILERFSAQQFPDLHSELNLSSLELGDSALYFCASSVERAGGRETQYFGPGTRLLVL.

J is TRBJ2-7 and V is TRBV27; no firm D call. CDR3 length: 14 residues. With 7 bases removed from V and 0 bases from J, the gap between germline ends came to 13 bases. Looked up from germline, CDR1 is MNHEY and CDR2 is SMNVEV (reference sequence). The CDR3 DNA follows: TGTGCCAGCAAGAAACAACCCAGCTCCTACGAGCAGTACTTC. Translating gives CASKKQPSSYEQYF.

The chain links TRBV6-6 to TRBJ2-7; 8 bases agree with TRBD1. The CDR3 contains 15 residues. J gave up 2 bases and V 5 bases, and 8 bases lay outside the gene matches. The germline gives CDR1 MNHNY, CDR2 SVGAGI (reference sequence). CDR3 amino acids: CASSKTGGSAYEQYF. In DNA, the CDR3 is TGTGCCAGCAGTAAAACAGGGGGTAGCGCCTACGAGCAGTACTTC.

V is TRBV7-2 and J is TRBJ2-2; 11 nucleotides match TRBD2. J lost 3 bases, V lost 6 bases, and 6 bases had no gene match. The CDR3 covers 16 residues. Per germline, CDR1 SGHTA and CDR2 FQGNSA. CDR3 DNA: TGTGCCAGCAGTTTTGATAGCGGGAGGGACACCGGGGAGCTGTTTTTT. Translated, it gives CASSFDSGRDTGELFF.

On this clone: The sample carries other DNA sequences with the same CDR3. The chain has TRBV10-3 and TRBJ2-3, with D unresolved. Germline CDR1 and CDR2: ENHRY and SYGVKD. Deletions cut 2 bases from V and 2 bases from J, with 2 bases between. The length of the CDR3 is 12 residues. This chain's CDR3 is CAISENTDTQYF. The CDR3 DNA is TGTGCCATCAGTGAGAACACAGATACGCAGTATTTT.